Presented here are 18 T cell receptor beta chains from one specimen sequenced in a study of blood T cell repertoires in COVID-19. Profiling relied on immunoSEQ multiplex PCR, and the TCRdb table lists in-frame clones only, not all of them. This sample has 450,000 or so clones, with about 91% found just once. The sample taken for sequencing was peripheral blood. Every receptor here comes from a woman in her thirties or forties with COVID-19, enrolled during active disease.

The CDR3 DNA reads TGTGCCAGCAATGTAGCGGGAGGGCCTGGCAATGAGCAGTTCTTC. Its protein is CASNVAGGPGNEQFF. The rearrangement links TRBV28 to TRBJ2-1; TRBD2 agrees at 11 bases. The CDR3 covers 15 residues. V shed 7 bases and J 6 bases; nucleotides not matched to a gene: 8. CDR1 and CDR2 (germline): MDHEN, SYDVKM.

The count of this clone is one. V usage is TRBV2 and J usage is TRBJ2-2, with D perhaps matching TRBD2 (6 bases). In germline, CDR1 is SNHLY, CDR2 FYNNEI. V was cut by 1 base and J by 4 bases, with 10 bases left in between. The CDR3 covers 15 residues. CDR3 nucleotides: TGTGCCAGCAGTGAAGACAGGCGGGGCACCGGGGAGCTGTTTTTT. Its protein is CASSEDRRGTGELFF.

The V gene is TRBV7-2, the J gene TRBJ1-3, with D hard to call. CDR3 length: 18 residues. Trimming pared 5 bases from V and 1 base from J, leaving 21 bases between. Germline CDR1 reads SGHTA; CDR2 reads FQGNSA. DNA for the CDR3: TGTGCCAGCAGCCTTCCTAGCGTTCCATTAGGATCTGGAAACACCATATATTTT. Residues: CASSLPSVPLGSGNTIYF.

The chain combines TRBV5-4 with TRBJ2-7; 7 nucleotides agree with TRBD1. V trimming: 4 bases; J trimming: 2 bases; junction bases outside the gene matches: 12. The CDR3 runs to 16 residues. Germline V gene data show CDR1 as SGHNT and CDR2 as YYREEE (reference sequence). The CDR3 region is CASSPRGQGDPYEQYF. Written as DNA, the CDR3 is TGTGCCAGCAGCCCTAGGGGGCAGGGGGATCCCTACGAGCAGTACTTC.

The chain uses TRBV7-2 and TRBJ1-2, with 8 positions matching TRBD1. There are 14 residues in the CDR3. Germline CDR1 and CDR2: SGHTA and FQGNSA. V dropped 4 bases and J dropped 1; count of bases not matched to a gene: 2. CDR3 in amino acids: CASSSDRVNYGYTF. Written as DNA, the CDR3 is TGTGCCAGCAGCTCGGACAGGGTTAACTATGGCTACACCTTC. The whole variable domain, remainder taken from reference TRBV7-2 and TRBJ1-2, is GAGVSQSPSNKVTEKGKDVELRCDPISGHTALYWYRQSLGQGLEFLIYFQGNSAPDKSGLPSDRFSAERTGGSVSTLTIQRTQQEDSAVYLCASSSDRVNYGYTFGSGTRLTVV.

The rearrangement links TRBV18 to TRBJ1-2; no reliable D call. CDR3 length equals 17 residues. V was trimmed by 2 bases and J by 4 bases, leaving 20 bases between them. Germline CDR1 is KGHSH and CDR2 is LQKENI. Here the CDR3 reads CASSPSIRSGKSYGYTF. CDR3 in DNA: TGTGCCAGCTCACCATCTATCCGGTCCGGGAAGAGCTATGGCTACACCTTC.

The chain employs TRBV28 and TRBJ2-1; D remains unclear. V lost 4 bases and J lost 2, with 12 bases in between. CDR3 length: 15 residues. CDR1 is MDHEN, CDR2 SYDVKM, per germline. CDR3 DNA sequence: TGTGCCAGCAGTTCCCGTCAAGCTCCCTACAATGAGCAGTTCTTC. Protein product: CASSSRQAPYNEQFF.

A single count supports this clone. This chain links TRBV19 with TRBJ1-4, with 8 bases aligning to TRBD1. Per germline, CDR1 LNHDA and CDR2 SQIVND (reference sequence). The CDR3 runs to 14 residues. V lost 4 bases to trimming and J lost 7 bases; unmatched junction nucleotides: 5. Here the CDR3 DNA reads TGTGCCAGTAGTAAGGGACAGGAGATTGAAAAACTGTTTTTT. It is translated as CASSKGQEIEKLFF.

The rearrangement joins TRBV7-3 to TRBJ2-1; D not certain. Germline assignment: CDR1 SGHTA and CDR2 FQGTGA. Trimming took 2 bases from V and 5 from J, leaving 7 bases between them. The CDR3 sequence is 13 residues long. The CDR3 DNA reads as TGTGCCAGCAGCTTACCGTTTCACAATGAGCAGTTCTTC. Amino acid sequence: CASSLPFHNEQFF.

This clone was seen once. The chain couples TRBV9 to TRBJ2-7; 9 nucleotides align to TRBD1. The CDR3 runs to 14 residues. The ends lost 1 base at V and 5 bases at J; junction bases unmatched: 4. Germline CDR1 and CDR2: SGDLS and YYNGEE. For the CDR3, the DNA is TGTGCCAGCAGCGTAACAGGGGGCGGGGACGAGCAGTACTTC. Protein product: CASSVTGGGDEQYF. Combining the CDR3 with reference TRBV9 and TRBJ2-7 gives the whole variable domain DSGVTQTPKHLITATGQRVTLRCSPRSGDLSVYWYQQSLDQGLQFLIQYYNGEERAKGNILERFSAQQFPDLHSELNLSSLELGDSALYFCASSVTGGGDEQYFGPGTRLTVT.

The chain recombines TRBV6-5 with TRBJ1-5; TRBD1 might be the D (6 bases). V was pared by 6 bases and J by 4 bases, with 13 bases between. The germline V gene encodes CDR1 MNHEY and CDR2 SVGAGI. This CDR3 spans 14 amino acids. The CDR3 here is CASRDTGKNQPQHF. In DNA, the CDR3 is TGTGCCAGCAGAGATACAGGGAAGAATCAGCCCCAGCATTTT.

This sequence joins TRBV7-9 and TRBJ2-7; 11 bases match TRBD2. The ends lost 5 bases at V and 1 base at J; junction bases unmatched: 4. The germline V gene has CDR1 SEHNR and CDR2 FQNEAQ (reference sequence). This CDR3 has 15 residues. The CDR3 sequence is CASSHSGGASYEQYF. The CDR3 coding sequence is TGTGCCAGCAGCCATAGCGGGGGGGCGTCCTACGAGCAGTACTTC.

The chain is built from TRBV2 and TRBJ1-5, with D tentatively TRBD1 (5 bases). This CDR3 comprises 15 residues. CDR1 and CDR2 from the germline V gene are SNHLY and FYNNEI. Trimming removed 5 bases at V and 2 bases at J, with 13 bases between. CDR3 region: CASSSPWGGNQPQHF. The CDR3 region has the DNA TGTGCCAGCAGTTCCCCTTGGGGGGGCAATCAGCCCCAGCATTTT.

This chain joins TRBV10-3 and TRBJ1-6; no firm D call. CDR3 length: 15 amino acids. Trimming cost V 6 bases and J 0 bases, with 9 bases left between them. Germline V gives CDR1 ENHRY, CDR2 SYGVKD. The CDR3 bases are TGTGCCATCAGGCAACCGAGCTCCTATAATTCACCCCTCCACTTT. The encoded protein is CAIRQPSSYNSPLHF.

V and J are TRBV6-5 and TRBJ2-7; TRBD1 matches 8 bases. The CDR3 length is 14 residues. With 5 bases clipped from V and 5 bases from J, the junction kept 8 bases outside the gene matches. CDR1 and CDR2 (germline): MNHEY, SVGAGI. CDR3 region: CASSNHRGKDEQYF. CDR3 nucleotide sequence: TGTGCCAGCAGTAACCACAGGGGGAAGGACGAGCAGTACTTC.

The CDR3 DNA is TGCGCCAGCAGCCAAGATACCAGGGGGAACACTGAAGCTTTCTTT. Protein: CASSQDTRGNTEAFF. The chain has TRBV4-1 and TRBJ1-1; weak D call: TRBD1 (6 bases). CDR3 length: 15 residues. Looked up from germline, CDR1 is MGHRA and CDR2 is YSYEKL. Trimming left V 0 bases short and J 1 base short, with 9 bases between.

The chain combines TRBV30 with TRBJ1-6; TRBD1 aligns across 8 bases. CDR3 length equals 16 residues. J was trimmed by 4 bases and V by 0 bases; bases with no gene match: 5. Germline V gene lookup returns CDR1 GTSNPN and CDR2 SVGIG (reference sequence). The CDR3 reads CAWSVGTGAYNSPLHF. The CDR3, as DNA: TGTGCCTGGAGTGTGGGGACAGGCGCTTATAATTCACCCCTCCACTTT.

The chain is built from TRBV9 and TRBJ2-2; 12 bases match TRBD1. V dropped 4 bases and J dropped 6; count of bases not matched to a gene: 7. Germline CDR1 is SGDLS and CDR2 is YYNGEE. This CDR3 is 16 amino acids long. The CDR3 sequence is CASSPWGQGASGELFF. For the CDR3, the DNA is TGTGCCAGCAGCCCTTGGGGACAGGGGGCTTCCGGGGAGCTGTTTTTT.